The next 2 T cell receptor beta chains were all read from a single sample in a study of T-cell memory formation after mild COVID-19. TCRdb reprocessed the 5' RACE reads via MiXCR and lists one record per CDR3 protein. The table has some 410,000 distinct CDR3 sequences, less than 25% seen once. The sample taken for sequencing was PBMCs or a T cell subset sorted from them (not recorded which). The receptors originated from an adult woman who had mild COVID-19 (a few samples of this study predate the infection). Cell type and time point are not known.

This clonotype was observed a few times. The V call is TRBV12-3 or TRBV12-4, the J call TRBJ1-2; the match to TRBD1 covers 8 bases. The CDR3 covers 15 residues. The J segment lost 0 bases and the V segment lost 5 bases, leaving 5 bases of the junction unmatched. CDR3 protein: CASSAGTGANYGYTF. As DNA, the CDR3 is TGTGCCAGCAGTGCGGGGACAGGAGCTAACTATGGCTACACCTTC.

The rearrangement joins TRBV5-1 to TRBJ1-6; D perhaps matches TRBD1 (6 bases). This CDR3 has 14 amino acids. The V gene lost 6 bases and the J gene lost 8 bases, with 15 bases spanning the gap. Germline CDR1 SGHRS, CDR2 YFSETQ. Written as DNA, the CDR3 is TGCGCCAGCAAGAGACAGGCTGCGGATTCACCCCTCCACTTT. The encoded protein is CASKRQAADSPLHF.